The 14 T cell receptor beta chains presented below share a single source sample, sequenced in a study of T cell responses to AZD1222 COVID-19 vaccine. The repertoire was sequenced with immunoSEQ multiplex PCR; TCRdb's copy has only in-frame clones and lacks some. The sample yields tens of thousands of clones, about 93% seen once. Sample: peripheral blood, taken 28 days after the second dose of the MenACWY control vaccine. The source is an adult who received the MenACWY meningococcal vaccine as a control.

The V and J genes are TRBV6-5 and TRBJ2-7; 11 bases are shared with TRBD2. The CDR3 is 16 amino acids. Germline V gives CDR1 MNHEY, CDR2 SVGAGI. Losses at the gene ends were 2 bases for V and 5 bases for J; bases not matched to a gene: 8. The CDR3 reads CASSYVLSSGRHEQYF. In DNA, the CDR3 is TGTGCCAGCAGTTACGTTCTCTCTAGCGGGAGGCACGAGCAGTACTTC.

The CDR3 DNA reads TGTGCCAGCAGACGGGGGATAGCGGGGACCGGGGAGCTGTTTTTT. It is translated as CASRRGIAGTGELFF. This chain joins TRBV27 and TRBJ2-2, with 8 bases fitting TRBD2. CDR1 and CDR2 from the germline V gene are MNHEY and SMNVEV (reference sequence). The CDR3 runs 15 residues. After removal of 6 bases from V and 5 bases from J, the junction contained 8 bases not matched to a gene.

The V call is TRBV28, the J call TRBJ1-5, with D unresolved. Germline assignment: CDR1 MDHEN and CDR2 SYDVKM. The V end was cut by 2 bases, the J end by 9 bases, with 11 bases between. This CDR3 contains 13 residues. This chain's CDR3 is CASSLTQLLPQHF. The CDR3 region has the DNA TGTGCCAGCAGTTTAACCCAGTTATTGCCCCAGCATTTT.

The V call is TRBV28, the J call TRBJ1-5; tentatively, D is TRBD1 (5 bases). The CDR3 contains 13 residues. V lost 11 bases and J 3 bases, leaving 14 bases between the germline ends. Germline CDR1 MDHEN, CDR2 SYDVKM. CDR3 region: CAVSGSLNQPQHF. CDR3 in DNA: TGTGCCGTCTCAGGGTCCCTCAATCAGCCCCAGCATTTT.

The J gene is TRBJ1-3, the V gene TRBV6-1; 7 bases match TRBD1. Germline CDR1 MNHNS, CDR2 SASEGT. This CDR3 is 16 amino acids long. Trimming cost V 4 bases and J 0 bases; bases outside gene matches: 6. The DNA for the CDR3 is TGTGCCAGCAGTGCGAGTCAGGGGGGCTCTGGAAACACCATATATTTT. Translating it yields CASSASQGGSGNTIYF.

This sequence joins TRBV5-1 and TRBJ1-1, with 7 bases fitting TRBD1. CDR3 size: 16 residues. Germline lookup yields CDR1 SGHRS and CDR2 YFSETQ. V was pared by 4 bases and J by 1 base, with 10 bases of the junction left unmatched. Here the CDR3 reads CASSPDWGTANTEAFF. Written as DNA, the CDR3 is TGCGCCAGCAGCCCGGATTGGGGGACAGCGAACACTGAAGCTTTCTTT.

The rearrangement links TRBV4-1 to TRBJ1-1; no reliable D call. The CDR3 contains 16 residues. V was pared by 4 bases and J by 3 bases, with 18 bases between. Germline loops: CDR1 MGHRA, CDR2 YSYEKL. In DNA, the CDR3 is TGCGCCAGCAGCCCTTCCCCACCAGACGGATACACTGAAGCTTTCTTT. This encodes CASSPSPPDGYTEAFF.

The chain links TRBV2 to TRBJ2-1, with unresolved D. The CDR3 has 11 residues. The V gene's germline CDR1 is SNHLY and CDR2 FYNNEI. V was pared by 8 bases and J by 4 bases, with 6 bases between. CDR3 residues: CASSWYNEQFF. The CDR3 nucleotides are TGTGCCAGCTCCTGGTACAATGAGCAGTTCTTC. The full variable domain, rest sourced from reference TRBV2 and TRBJ2-1, is EPEVTQTPSHQVTQMGQEVILRCVPISNHLYFYWYRQILGQKVEFLVSFYNNEISEKSEIFDDQFSVERPDGSNFTLKIRSTKLEDSAMYFCASSWYNEQFFGPGTRLTVL.

This chain joins TRBV12-3 or TRBV12-4 and TRBJ1-3; D call uncertain. The CDR3 has 13 residues. V dropped 2 bases and J dropped 4 bases, with 6 bases sitting between them. CDR3 sequence: CASSLMLGNTIYF. CDR3 sequence (DNA): TGTGCCAGCAGTTTAATGCTGGGAAACACCATATATTTT.

The V call is TRBV28, the J call TRBJ2-7, with D perhaps given as TRBD1 or TRBD2 (5 bases each). The V end lost 8 bases, the J end lost 3 bases, and 11 bases lay between the germline ends. Germline V gene sequence: CDR1 MDHEN, CDR2 SYDVKM. This CDR3 is built from 12 residues. CDR3 in DNA: TGTGCCAGCTGTGGGGGAGTCTACGAGCAGTACTTC. Amino acids: CASCGGVYEQYF.

This clone is a singleton in its sample. The chain joins TRBV5-1 to TRBJ2-7; D may be TRBD1 (7 bases). The length of the CDR3 is 14 residues. The germline CDR1 and CDR2 sequences are SGHRS and YFSETQ. Trimming removed 0 bases from V and 5 bases from J, with 12 bases in between. The CDR3 loop reads CASSLAGGSHEQYF. In DNA form, the CDR3 reads TGCGCCAGCAGCTTGGCAGGGGGGTCCCACGAGCAGTACTTC.

The chain couples TRBV11-2 to TRBJ2-6, with 13 positions matching TRBD2. CDR1 is SGHAT, CDR2 FQNNGV, per germline. V lost 3 bases and J lost 1; bases outside the gene matches: 6. CDR3 length: 19 amino acids. The CDR3 loop reads CASSFRTSGSISGANVLTF. The DNA for the CDR3 is TGTGCCAGCAGCTTTCGGACTAGCGGGAGTATTTCTGGGGCCAACGTCCTGACTTTC.

This clone appeared once. The chain has TRBV19 and TRBJ2-3, with TRBD1 matching 9 bases. The CDR3 has 14 residues. Trimming at V came to 8 bases and at J to 6 bases, leaving 9 bases not matched to a gene. Germline V gene sequence: CDR1 LNHDA, CDR2 SQIVND (reference sequence). This chain's CDR3 is CASRSGQGPDTQYF. The CDR3 DNA is TGTGCCAGTCGCTCGGGACAGGGCCCCGATACGCAGTATTTT.

The chain recombines TRBV7-2 with TRBJ1-5, with unresolved D. There are 13 residues in the CDR3. Trimming cost V 5 bases and J 5 bases, with 10 bases left between them. Germline lookup yields CDR1 SGHTA and CDR2 FQGNSA. The CDR3 reads CASSPTWDQPQHF. The CDR3 bases are TGTGCCAGCAGCCCTACCTGGGATCAGCCCCAGCATTTT.